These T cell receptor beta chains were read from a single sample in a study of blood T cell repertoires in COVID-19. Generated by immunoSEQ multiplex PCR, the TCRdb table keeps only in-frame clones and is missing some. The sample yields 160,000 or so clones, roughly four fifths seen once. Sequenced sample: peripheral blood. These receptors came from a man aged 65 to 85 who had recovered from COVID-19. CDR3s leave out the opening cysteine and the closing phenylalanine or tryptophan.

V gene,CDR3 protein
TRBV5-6,ASSLGGLSSYEQY
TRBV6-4,ASSEYSGTEQY
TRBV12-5,ASGLVRLAGAGEEQF
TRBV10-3,AIRPTGGYYEQY
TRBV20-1,SATGQGTPH
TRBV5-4,ASSLVDGRPGDTQY
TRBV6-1,ASSGQGATMYTGELF
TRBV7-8,ASSLLDNEKLF
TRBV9,ASSGWGLLADNEQF
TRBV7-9,ASSLLAGEETQY
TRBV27,ASSGFTDTQY
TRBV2,ASSENRAGWGEQY
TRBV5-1,ASTFRGISTDTQY
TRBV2,ASRGLRYNEQF
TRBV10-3,AISDTYEQY
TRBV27,ASSLGQGNQPQH
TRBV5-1,ASSPGSGGPSYEQY
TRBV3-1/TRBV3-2,ASSQGTDNQPQH
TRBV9,ASRPGGGSGDTQY
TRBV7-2,ASSPVFAGNVQETQY
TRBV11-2,ASSFLASGTTILEQY
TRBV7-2,ASSQGLAGEGQF
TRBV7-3,ASSFDRGNTEAF
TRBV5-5,ASSPQGGGANVLT
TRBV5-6,ASSFGLENTEAF
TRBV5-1,ASSEGADTGELF
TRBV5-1,ASSLQDTGYGYT
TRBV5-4,ASSTLREGSSYNSPLH
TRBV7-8,ASSFPGLAGALSSYNEQF
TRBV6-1,ANSEYGTGGQPQH
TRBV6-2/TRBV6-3,ASSTEQGAPGGYT
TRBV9,ASSVEGTANYGYT
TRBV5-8,ASSLGGHEQY
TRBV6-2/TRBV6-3,ASSYSGTVNQPQH
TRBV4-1,ASSQDGGGTEAF
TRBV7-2,ASSRSGNPLYNEQF
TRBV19,ASSIVLAGGPTDTQY
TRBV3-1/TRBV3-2,ASSQDRSSSSGNTIY
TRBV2,ASSVWGQRNEKLF
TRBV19,ASSAGLAGYNEQF
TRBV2,ASSERQGLGPQH
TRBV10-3,AISARGRGTGELF
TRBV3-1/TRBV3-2,ASSQISGSSPLH
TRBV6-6,ASSSTGGSYEQY
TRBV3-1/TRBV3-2,ASSPGQGGKLF
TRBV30,AWSVSSGGETQY
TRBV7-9,ASSLISNGETQY
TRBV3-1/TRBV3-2,ASVHPGVGSYNEQF
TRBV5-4,ASTPPTSRQGASKETQY
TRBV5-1,ASSQLAANTGELF
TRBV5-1,ASSSTGETYEQY